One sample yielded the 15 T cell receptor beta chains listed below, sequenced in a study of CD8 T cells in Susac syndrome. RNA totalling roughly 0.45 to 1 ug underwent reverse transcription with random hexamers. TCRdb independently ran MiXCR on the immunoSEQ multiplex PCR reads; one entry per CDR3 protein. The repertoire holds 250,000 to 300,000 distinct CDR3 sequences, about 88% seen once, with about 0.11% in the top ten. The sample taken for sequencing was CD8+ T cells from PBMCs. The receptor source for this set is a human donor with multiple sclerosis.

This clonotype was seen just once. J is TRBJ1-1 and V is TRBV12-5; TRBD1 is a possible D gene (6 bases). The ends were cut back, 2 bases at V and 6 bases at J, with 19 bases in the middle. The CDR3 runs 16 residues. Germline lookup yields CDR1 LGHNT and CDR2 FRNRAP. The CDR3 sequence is CASGLPRGETGSEAFF. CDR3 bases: TGTGCTAGTGGTTTGCCACGGGGGGAAACAGGGTCTGAAGCTTTCTTT.

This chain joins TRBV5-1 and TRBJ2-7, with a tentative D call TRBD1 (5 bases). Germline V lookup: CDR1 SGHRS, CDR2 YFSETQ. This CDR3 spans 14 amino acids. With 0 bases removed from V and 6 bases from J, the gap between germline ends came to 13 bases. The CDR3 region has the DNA TGCGCCAGCAGCTTGGTCTCAGGTAGGGGCGAGCAGTACTTC. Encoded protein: CASSLVSGRGEQYF.

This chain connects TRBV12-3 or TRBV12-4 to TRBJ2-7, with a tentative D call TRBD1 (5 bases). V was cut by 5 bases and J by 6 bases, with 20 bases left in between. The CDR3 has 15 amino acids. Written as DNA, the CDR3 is TGTGCCAGCAGTACCGCCAGGGATTCTGGGCTCGAGCAGTACTTC. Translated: CASSTARDSGLEQYF.

CDR3 sequence (DNA): TGCAGCGTTGAAGTACTAGCGGGAACTGGGCATGAGCAGTTCTTC. This encodes CSVEVLAGTGHEQFF. The chain couples TRBV29-1 to TRBJ2-1, with 10 bases lining up with TRBD2. The CDR3 is made up of 15 amino acids. Germline lookup yields CDR1 SQVTM and CDR2 ANQGSEA. V shed 1 base, J shed 8 bases, and the junction held 8 bases outside the gene matches.

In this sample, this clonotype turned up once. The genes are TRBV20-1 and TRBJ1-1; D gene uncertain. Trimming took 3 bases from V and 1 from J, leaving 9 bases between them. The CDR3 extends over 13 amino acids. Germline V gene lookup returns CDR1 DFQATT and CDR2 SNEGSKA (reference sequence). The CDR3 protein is CSASGRRNTEAFF. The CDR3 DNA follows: TGCAGTGCTAGCGGGCGCCGGAACACTGAAGCTTTCTTT.

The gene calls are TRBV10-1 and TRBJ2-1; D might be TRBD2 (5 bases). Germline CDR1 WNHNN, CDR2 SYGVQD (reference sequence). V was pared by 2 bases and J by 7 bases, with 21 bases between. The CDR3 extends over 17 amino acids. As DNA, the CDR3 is TGCGCCAGCAGTGAGAACTACCGGGAAGGGAAGCAAAATGAGCAGTTCTTC. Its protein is CASSENYREGKQNEQFF.

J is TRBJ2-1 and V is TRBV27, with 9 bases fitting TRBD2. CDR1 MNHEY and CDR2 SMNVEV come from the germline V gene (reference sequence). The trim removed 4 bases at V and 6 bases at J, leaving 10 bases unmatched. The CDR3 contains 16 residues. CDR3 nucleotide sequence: TGTGCCAGCAGTTCTGTAGCGGGAGCGATAATCAATGAGCAGTTCTTC. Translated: CASSSVAGAIINEQFF.

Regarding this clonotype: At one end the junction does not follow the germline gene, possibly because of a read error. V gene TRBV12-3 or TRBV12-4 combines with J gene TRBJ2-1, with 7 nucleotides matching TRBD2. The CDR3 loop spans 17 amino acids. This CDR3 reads CVSSFAVGRSSYNEQFF. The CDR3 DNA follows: TGTGTCAGCAGTTTTGCAGTCGGGAGGTCTTCCTACAATGAGCAGTTCTTC.

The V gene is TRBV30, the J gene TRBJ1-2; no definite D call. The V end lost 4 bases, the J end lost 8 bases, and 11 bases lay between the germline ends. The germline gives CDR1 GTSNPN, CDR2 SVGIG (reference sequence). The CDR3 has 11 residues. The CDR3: CAWISKGGYTF. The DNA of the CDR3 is TGTGCCTGGATAAGTAAGGGAGGCTACACCTTC.

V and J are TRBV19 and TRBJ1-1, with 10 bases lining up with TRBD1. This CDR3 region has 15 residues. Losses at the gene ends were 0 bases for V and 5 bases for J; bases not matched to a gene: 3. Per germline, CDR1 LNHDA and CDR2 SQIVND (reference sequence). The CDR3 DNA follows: TGTGCCAGTAGTATAGAGGGACAGGGGAGGACTGAAGCTTTCTTT. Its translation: CASSIEGQGRTEAFF.

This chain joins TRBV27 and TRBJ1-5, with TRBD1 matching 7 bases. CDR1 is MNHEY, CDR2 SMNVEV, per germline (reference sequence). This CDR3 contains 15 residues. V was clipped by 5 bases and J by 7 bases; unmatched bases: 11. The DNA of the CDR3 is TGTGCCAGCAGTCCAGGGGGGGGGCAGGGACAGCCCCAGCATTTT. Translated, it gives CASSPGGGQGQPQHF.

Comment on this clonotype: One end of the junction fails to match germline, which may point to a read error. In nucleotides, the CDR3 is TGTGTCAGCACCTTAGATGAGCAGTTCTTC. Translated: CVSTLDEQFF. This chain connects TRBV7-9 to TRBJ2-1; D gene uncertain. Germline V gene data show CDR1 as SEHNR and CDR2 as FQNEAQ (reference sequence). The CDR3 covers 10 residues.

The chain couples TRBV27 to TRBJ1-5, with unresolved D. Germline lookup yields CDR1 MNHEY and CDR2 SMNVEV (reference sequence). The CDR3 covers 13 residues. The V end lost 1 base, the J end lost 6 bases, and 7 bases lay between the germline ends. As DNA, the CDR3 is TGTGCCAGCAGTTTATTTTGGTTTCAGCCCCAGCATTTT. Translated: CASSLFWFQPQHF.

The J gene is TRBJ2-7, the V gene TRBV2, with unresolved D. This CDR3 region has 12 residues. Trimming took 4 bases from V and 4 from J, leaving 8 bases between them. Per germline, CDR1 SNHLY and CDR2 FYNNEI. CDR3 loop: CASSVIGYEQYF. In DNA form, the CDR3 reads TGTGCCAGCAGTGTGATCGGTTACGAGCAGTACTTC.

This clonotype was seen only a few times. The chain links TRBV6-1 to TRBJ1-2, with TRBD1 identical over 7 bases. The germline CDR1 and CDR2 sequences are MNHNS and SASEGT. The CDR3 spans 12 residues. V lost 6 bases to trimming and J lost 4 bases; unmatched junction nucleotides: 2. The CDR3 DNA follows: TGTGCCAGCAGGACAGGGTCCTATGGCTACACCTTC. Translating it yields CASRTGSYGYTF.